This T cell receptor beta chain came from a study of PD-L1 blockade in urothelial cancer. Study context: Prior chemotherapy ranged from 0 to 3 regimens per patient. The authors examined blood 3 weeks (second dose) and 6 weeks after treatment start. Study-level results: Better progression-free and overall survival followed lower pretreatment blood clonality. Tumor-associated clones in the blood of durable-benefit patients grew more at 3 weeks.

This CDR3 is built from 14 residues. Germline-derived CDR1 and CDR2 are LGHNA and YSLEER. Trimming removed 1 base at V and 5 bases at J, with 8 bases between. Assay used: immunoSEQ multiplex PCR; TCRdb lists only in-frame clones, some missing. The sample includes around 45,000 clones, about 91% of them seen just once. Concerning this clone itself: Its antigen remains unknown.

Specimen: PBMCs, collected around atezolizumab (anti-PD-L1) treatment. This chain links TRBV4-3 with TRBJ1-4; D is uncertain. The source is an elderly man with urothelial cancer. For the CDR3, the DNA is TGCGCCAGCAGCCAAGGGCAGATAAATGAAAAACTGTTTTTT. It encodes CASSQGQINEKLFF.